These 29 T cell receptor beta chains were all obtained from the same sample, sequenced in a study of blood T cell repertoires in COVID-19. Clones were read by immunoSEQ multiplex PCR, and TCRdb kept only the in-frame ones, dropping some. The table records more than 400,000 clones, about 90% of them present only once. Sequencing was done on a sample of PBMCs or T cells enriched from blood (not recorded which). These receptor sequences come from a man between 18 and 35 years old who had recovered from COVID-19.

Points on this clone: The sample holds other DNA sequences that translate to the same CDR3. The chain joins TRBV27 to TRBJ1-5; perhaps TRBD1 as D (5 bases). The ends were cut back, 3 bases at V and 5 bases at J, with 8 bases in the middle. Germline CDR1 MNHEY, CDR2 SMNVEV (reference sequence). The CDR3 spans 13 residues. The CDR3 sequence is CASSFGGDQPQHF. CDR3 DNA sequence: TGTGCCAGCAGTTTCGGGGGTGATCAGCCCCAGCATTTT.

V and J are TRBV10-3 and TRBJ2-1; TRBD2 is a possible D gene (6 bases). The CDR3 has 15 residues. With 0 bases removed from V and 7 bases from J, the gap between germline ends came to 13 bases. The germline CDR1 and CDR2 sequences are ENHRY and SYGVKD. The CDR3 spells CAISESPAGGNEQFF. The CDR3 bases are TGTGCCATCAGTGAGTCCCCAGCAGGAGGGAATGAGCAGTTCTTC.

The rearrangement links TRBV19 to TRBJ2-2; no definite D call. V was pared by 5 bases and J by 3 bases, with 4 bases between. The germline V gene encodes CDR1 LNHDA and CDR2 SQIVND (reference sequence). The CDR3 is 12 amino acids. The CDR3 loop is CASSRDTGELFF. Here the CDR3 DNA reads TGTGCCAGTAGTCGGGACACCGGGGAGCTGTTTTTT.

V and J are TRBV27 and TRBJ1-2; weak D call: TRBD1 (6 bases). CDR1 is MNHEY and CDR2 is SMNVEV in the germline V gene (reference sequence). V was cut by 2 bases and J by 4 bases, with 8 bases left in between. CDR3 length equals 13 residues. In DNA, the CDR3 is TGTGCCAGCAGTTTAGAACAGGGCTATGGCTACACCTTC. Amino acid sequence: CASSLEQGYGYTF.

This chain uses TRBV5-4 with TRBJ2-2; 7 positions agree with TRBD2. The CDR3 is 16 residues long. V shed 2 bases and J 0 bases; nucleotides not matched to a gene: 4. From germline, CDR1 is SGHNT and CDR2 YYREEE (reference sequence). CDR3 sequence (DNA): TGTGCCAGCAGCTTTGTGGGACTATCGAACACCGGGGAGCTGTTTTTT. Translated, it gives CASSFVGLSNTGELFF.

Of note for this clone: Other nucleotide sequences from this sample produce the same CDR3. The rearrangement joins TRBV28 to TRBJ2-2, with 7 bases fitting TRBD2. Germline assignment: CDR1 MDHEN and CDR2 SYDVKM. V lost 8 bases to trimming and J lost 5 bases; unmatched junction nucleotides: 8. This CDR3 region has 14 residues. CDR3 protein: CASRGEFRTGELFF. For the CDR3, the DNA is TGTGCCAGCCGGGGGGAGTTTAGGACCGGGGAGCTGTTTTTT.

The rearrangement links TRBV5-6 to TRBJ1-6; D not resolved. V lost 1 base and J 11 bases, leaving 16 bases between the germline ends. Germline CDR1 reads SGHDT; CDR2 reads YYEEEE. The CDR3 has 15 amino acids. The CDR3 reads CASSLLDRRHAPLHF. The CDR3 nucleotides read TGTGCCAGCAGCTTGCTTGATCGCCGACACGCACCCCTCCACTTT.

This clone appeared once. CDR3: CASEGQGNQPQHF. The CDR3 DNA reads as TGTGCCAGCGAAGGACAGGGCAATCAGCCCCAGCATTTT. The chain has TRBV25-1 and TRBJ1-5; 7 bases agree with TRBD1. CDR3 size: 13 residues. CDR1 and CDR2 from the germline V gene are MGHDK and SYGVNS. J gave up 2 bases and V 8 bases, and 3 bases lay outside the gene matches.

The genes are TRBV30 and TRBJ2-6; no definite D call. The CDR3 loop spans 13 amino acids. Trimming left V 3 bases short and J 0 bases short, with 3 bases between. Germline CDR1 is GTSNPN and CDR2 is SVGIG (reference sequence). The chain's CDR3 is CAWRSSGANVLTF. The DNA of the CDR3 is TGTGCCTGGAGGAGCTCTGGGGCCAACGTCCTGACTTTC.

The chain has TRBV6-1 and TRBJ2-1, with D possibly TRBD2 on 6 matching bases. This CDR3 spans 22 amino acids. The germline gives CDR1 MNHNS, CDR2 SASEGT. The germline V and J ends were trimmed by 1 base and 0 bases, with 28 bases remaining between them. CDR3 bases: TGTGCCAGCAGTGAAGAGTCCGGGGGAGGACGGACCCGCCCGGCCTCCTACAATGAGCAGTTCTTC. It specifies CASSEESGGGRTRPASYNEQFF.

This clone was picked up one time. This specimen includes other DNA sequences encoding the same CDR3. CDR3 in amino acids: CASSFTGGYEQYF. DNA for the CDR3: TGTGCCAGCAGCTTTACCGGTGGCTACGAGCAGTACTTC. The chain carries TRBV11-2 and TRBJ2-7; D not certain. Trimming cost V 3 bases and J 3 bases, with 9 bases left between them. The germline CDR1 and CDR2 sequences are SGHAT and FQNNGV. The CDR3 runs 13 residues.

This chain joins TRBV3-1 (or the pseudogene TRBV3-2) and TRBJ1-1; weak D call: TRBD1 (5 bases). Germline CDR1 is LGHDT and CDR2 is YNNKEL (reference sequence). This CDR3 has 14 residues. V dropped 1 base and J dropped 4 bases, with 10 bases sitting between them. CDR3 loop: CASSQAGLGTEAFF. The CDR3 nucleotides are TGTGCCAGCAGCCAAGCAGGGCTGGGCACTGAAGCTTTCTTT.

V is TRBV5-5 and J is TRBJ1-3, with D tentatively TRBD1 (5 bases). Germline V lookup: CDR1 SGHKS, CDR2 YYEKEE (reference sequence). CDR3 length: 15 residues. The V end was cut by 2 bases, the J end by 3 bases, with 12 bases between. The DNA for the CDR3 is TGTGCCAGCAGCTTACCTTCAGGGTTTGGAAACACCATATATTTT. It encodes CASSLPSGFGNTIYF.

The chain joins TRBV30 to TRBJ2-1; 10 bases line up with TRBD1. With V trimmed by 8 bases and J by 1 base, 2 bases remained unmatched. The CDR3 is 13 amino acids. CDR1 GTSNPN and CDR2 SVGIG come from the germline V gene (reference sequence). CDR3 nucleotide sequence: TGTGCCGGGGACAGGGGATCCTACAATGAGCAGTTCTTC. Protein product: CAGDRGSYNEQFF.

The table lists this clone with a count of one. The V and J genes are TRBV3-1 (or the pseudogene TRBV3-2) and TRBJ1-3; unclear D gene. The V end was cut by 8 bases, the J end by 1 base, with 12 bases between. The CDR3 sequence is 14 residues long. CDR1 is LGHDT and CDR2 is YNNKEL in the germline V gene (reference sequence). The CDR3 DNA reads TGTGCCAGCCAAAGCAGGCGATCTGGAAACACCATATATTTT. This codes for CASQSRRSGNTIYF.

The rearrangement links TRBV11-2 to TRBJ2-7; 7 bases are shared with TRBD2. V trimming: 1 base; J trimming: 1 base; junction bases outside the gene matches: 7. Germline CDR1 reads SGHAT; CDR2 reads FQNNGV. The CDR3 consists of 16 residues. CDR3 nucleotides: TGTGCCAGCAGCTTAGGGGGCGGGGGTTGGTCCTACGAGCAGTACTTC. Encoded protein: CASSLGGGGWSYEQYF. Full variable domain (rest looked up from reference TRBV11-2 and TRBJ2-7): EAGVAQSPRYKIIEKRQSVAFWCNPISGHATLYWYQQILGQGPKLLIQFQNNGVVDDSQLPKDRFSAERLKGVDSTLKIQPAKLEDSAVYLCASSLGGGGWSYEQYFGPGTRLTVT.

The rearrangement uses TRBV4-2 and TRBJ1-4, with TRBD1 matching 9 bases. Germline lookup yields CDR1 LGHNA and CDR2 YNFKEQ. The junction had 7 bases not matched to a gene; V was cut back by 3 bases and J by 8 bases. The CDR3 spans 15 residues. The CDR3 sequence is CASSQKQGAEEKLFF. Here the CDR3 DNA reads TGTGCCAGCAGCCAGAAACAGGGGGCGGAGGAAAAACTGTTTTTT.

The rearrangement links TRBV10-3 to TRBJ1-5; D gene ambiguous. CDR3 length equals 13 residues. Germline-derived CDR1 and CDR2 are ENHRY and SYGVKD. Between the trimmed V and J ends, which lost 6 bases and 4 bases, there was a span of 10 bases. In DNA, the CDR3 is TGTGCCATCAGAACGAATGAGAATCAGCCCCAGCATTTT. It codes for CAIRTNENQPQHF.

This clone came up a few times. The CDR3 coding sequence is TGCGCCAGCAGCAAGCTAGCGGGAGGGCGCCCAGATACGCAGTATTTT. It encodes CASSKLAGGRPDTQYF. V usage is TRBV5-1 and J usage is TRBJ2-3; TRBD2 aligns across 12 bases. Trimming at V came to 4 bases and at J to 4 bases, leaving 7 bases not matched to a gene. The CDR3 runs 16 residues. Looked up from germline, CDR1 is SGHRS and CDR2 is YFSETQ.

The J gene is TRBJ2-3, the V gene TRBV28; 12 bases are shared with TRBD2. CDR1 MDHEN and CDR2 SYDVKM come from the germline V gene. Unmatched junction bases numbered 2, after V lost 2 bases and J lost 8 bases. The CDR3 runs 14 residues. Written as DNA, the CDR3 is TGTGCCAGCAGTTTAGGACTAGCGGGAATTACGCAGTATTTT. Translating it yields CASSLGLAGITQYF.

This clone was observed a single time. This sample includes further DNA sequences coding for the same CDR3. V gene TRBV12-3 or TRBV12-4 combines with J gene TRBJ1-2, with D perhaps matching TRBD1 (5 bases). V was shortened by 3 bases and J by 2 bases, with 7 bases between the two germline ends. CDR3 length: 13 amino acids. For the CDR3, the DNA is TGTGCCAGCAGTTTGCAGGGAAACTATGGCTACACCTTC. This codes for CASSLQGNYGYTF.

Here the CDR3 DNA reads TGTGCCAGCAGCTTAGCAGGACAGGGGGCATCGGGTCAGCCCCAGCATTTT. Encoded protein: CASSLAGQGASGQPQHF. J is TRBJ1-5 and V is TRBV7-2; 11 nucleotides line up with TRBD1. The CDR3 totals 17 residues. CDR1 SGHTA and CDR2 FQGNSA come from the germline V gene. V lost 0 bases and J lost 6; bases outside the gene matches: 7.

The chain links TRBV29-1 to TRBJ1-3, with 7 bases aligning to TRBD1. Germline V gene data show CDR1 as SQVTM and CDR2 as ANQGSEA. This CDR3 region has 12 residues. The V segment lost 5 bases and the J segment 7 bases; nucleotides outside the gene matches: 5. The CDR3 is CSVIRGTNTIYF. DNA for the CDR3: TGCAGCGTTATCAGGGGGACCAACACCATATATTTT.

This clone has just one count. The V and J genes are TRBV2 and TRBJ1-5; the D is unclear. The CDR3 is made up of 14 amino acids. Germline V CDR1 and CDR2: SNHLY, FYNNEI. Trimming cost V 5 bases and J 4 bases, with 12 bases left between them. The CDR3 DNA reads TGTGCCAGCAGTCGCAACAGCTTAAATCAGCCCCAGCATTTT. Protein sequence: CASSRNSLNQPQHF.

This chain links TRBV7-3 with TRBJ2-3; TRBD2 matches 11 bases. The V gene's germline CDR1 is SGHTA and CDR2 FQGTGA. Trimming removed 0 bases from V and 4 bases from J; junction bases left unmatched: 9. This CDR3 has 18 residues. CDR3 sequence reads: CASSLTGTSGQGADTQYF. The CDR3 coding sequence is TGTGCCAGCAGCTTAACCGGGACTAGCGGCCAGGGGGCAGATACGCAGTATTTT.

The rearrangement joins TRBV28 to TRBJ2-4; D might be TRBD2 (6 bases). V was pared by 2 bases and J by 8 bases, with 10 bases between. Germline V lookup: CDR1 MDHEN, CDR2 SYDVKM. The CDR3 length is 13 residues. Written as DNA, the CDR3 is TGTGCCAGCAGTTTAGGAGGGTATGACATTCAGTACTTC. This gives the protein CASSLGGYDIQYF.

This rearrangement joins TRBV6-5 to TRBJ1-1; maybe TRBD1 (5 bases). CDR3 size: 13 residues. Trimming left V 4 bases short and J 1 base short, with 7 bases between. Germline CDR1 MNHEY, CDR2 SVGAGI. The DNA of the CDR3 is TGTGCCAGCAGTTCCGGACAGAACACTGAAGCTTTCTTT. This sequence encodes CASSSGQNTEAFF.

J is TRBJ2-7 and V is TRBV27; D call uncertain. The CDR3 runs 14 residues. Germline V gene lookup returns CDR1 MNHEY and CDR2 SMNVEV (reference sequence). V lost 4 bases, J lost 2 bases, and 12 bases lay in between. For the CDR3, the DNA is TGTGCCAGCAGTTCCGCCAGGCTTCCCTACGAGCAGTACTTC. Translated: CASSSARLPYEQYF.

The CDR3 reads CASGPGSRNNQPQHF. CDR3 nucleotide sequence: TGTGCTAGTGGCCCGGGGTCCAGAAACAATCAGCCCCAGCATTTT. V and J are TRBV12-5 and TRBJ1-5; no firm D call. The germline V gene has CDR1 LGHNT and CDR2 FRNRAP. This CDR3 region has 15 residues. The V end was cut by 6 bases, the J end by 3 bases, with 15 bases between. Combining the CDR3 with reference TRBV12-5 and TRBJ1-5 gives the whole variable domain DARVTQTPRHKVTEMGQEVTMRCQPILGHNTVFWYRQTMMQGLELLAYFRNRAPLDDSGMPKDRFSAEMPDATLATLKIQPSEPRDSAVYFCASGPGSRNNQPQHFGDGTRLSIL.